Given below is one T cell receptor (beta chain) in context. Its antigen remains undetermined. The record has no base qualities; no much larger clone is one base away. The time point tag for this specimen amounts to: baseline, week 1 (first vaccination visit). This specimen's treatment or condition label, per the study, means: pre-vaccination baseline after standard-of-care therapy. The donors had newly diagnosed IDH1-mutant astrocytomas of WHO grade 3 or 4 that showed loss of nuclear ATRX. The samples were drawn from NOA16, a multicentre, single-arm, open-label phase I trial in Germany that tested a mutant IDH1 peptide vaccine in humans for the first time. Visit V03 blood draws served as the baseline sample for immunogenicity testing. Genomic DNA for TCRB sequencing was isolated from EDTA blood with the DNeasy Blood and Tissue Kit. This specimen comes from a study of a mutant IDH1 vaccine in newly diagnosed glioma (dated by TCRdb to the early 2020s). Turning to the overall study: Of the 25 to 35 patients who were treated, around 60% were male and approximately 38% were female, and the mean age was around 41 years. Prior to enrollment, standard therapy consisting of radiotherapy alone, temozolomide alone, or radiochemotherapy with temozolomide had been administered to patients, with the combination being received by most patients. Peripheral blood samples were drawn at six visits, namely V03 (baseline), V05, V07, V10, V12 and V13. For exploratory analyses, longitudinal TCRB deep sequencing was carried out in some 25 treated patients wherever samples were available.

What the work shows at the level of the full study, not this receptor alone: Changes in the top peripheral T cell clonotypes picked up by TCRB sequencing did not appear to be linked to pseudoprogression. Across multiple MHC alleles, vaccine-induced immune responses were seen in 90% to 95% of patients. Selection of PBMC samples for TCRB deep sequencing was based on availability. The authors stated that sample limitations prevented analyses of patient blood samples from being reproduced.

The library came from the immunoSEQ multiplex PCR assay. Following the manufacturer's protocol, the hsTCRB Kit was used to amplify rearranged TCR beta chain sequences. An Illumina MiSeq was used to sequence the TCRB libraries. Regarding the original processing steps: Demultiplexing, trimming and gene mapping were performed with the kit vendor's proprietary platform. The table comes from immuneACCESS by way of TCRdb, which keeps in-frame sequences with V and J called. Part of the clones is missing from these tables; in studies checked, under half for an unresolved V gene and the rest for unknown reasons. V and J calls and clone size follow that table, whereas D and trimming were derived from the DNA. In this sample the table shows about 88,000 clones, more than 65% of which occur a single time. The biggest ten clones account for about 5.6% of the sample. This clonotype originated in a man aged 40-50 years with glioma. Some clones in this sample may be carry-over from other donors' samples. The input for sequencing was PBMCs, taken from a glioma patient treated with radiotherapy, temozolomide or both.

CDR3 reads: CASSYSGGRYGYTF. The nucleotide sequence is TGTGCCAGCAGTTACTCCGGGGGGCGATATGGCTACACCTTC. The chain was built from TRBV6-5 and TRBJ1-2; D gene: possibly TRBD1, on 6 matching bases. The CDR3, cysteine through phenylalanine, is 14 amino acids long. The sequence is cut down to CDR3 DNA, 42 bases in frame from base 1. Based on the germline V gene, the CDR1 and CDR2 sequences are MNHEY and SVGAGI. Cut back by 0 bases and 5 bases, the V and J ends lie 10 bases apart.